The TCR beta chain under discussion was sequenced for a study of OX40 agonist ivuxolimab in advanced cancers. Study information: Antecedent anti-PD-1, anti-PD-L1 or anti-CTLA-4 therapy was permissible, with roughly 36% having received some. Study-level results: Clonal expansion was seen in CD4+ and CD8+ blood T cells by week 6 at 0.1 to 3.0 mg/kg.

Autoimmune disease history or systemic immunosuppression was exclusionary. This clone was seen once. Its antigen remains unknown. This CDR3 has 15 residues. Looked up from germline, CDR1 is SGHDT and CDR2 is YYEEEE. Trimming removed 1 base from V and 4 bases from J, with 13 bases in between. Assay: immunoSEQ multiplex PCR; the TCRdb copy retains only in-frame clones and omits some. The sample shows around 64,000 clones, 70% to 90% of them seen only once. The clonotype was recovered from an adult with an advanced solid tumor such as melanoma, head and neck, liver or kidney cancer. Sequencing used CD4+ or CD8+ T cells sorted from blood, obtained in a trial of the OX40 agonist ivuxolimab. The genes are TRBV5-6 and TRBJ2-3; D ambiguous. The DNA for the CDR3 is TGTGCCAGCAGCTTGTTCGACAAGAAGGCAGATACGCAGTATTTT. Translation gives CASSLFDKKADTQYF.